Below, 8 T cell receptor beta chains from the same sample are listed, as sequenced in a study of T cell repertoires in cytomegalovirus infection. One entry per CDR3 protein results from TCRdb running MiXCR on the reads. This sample carries nearly 450,000 distinct CDR3 sequences, under 40% of them seen once, and the ten largest clones take 12% to 15%. The material sequenced was PBMCs. The receptors shown here come from a human donor in good health (CMV status not recorded). Some clones in this sample may be carry-over from other donors' samples.

The V and J genes are TRBV20-1 and TRBJ2-7, with 11 bases that match TRBD1. The ends lost 1 base at V and 5 bases at J; junction bases unmatched: 10. The CDR3 contains 16 residues. Germline CDR1 reads DFQATT; CDR2 reads SNEGSKA (reference sequence). This chain's CDR3 is CSARGPPGTGGDEQYF. The CDR3 DNA reads TGCAGTGCTAGAGGTCCCCCCGGGACAGGGGGGGACGAGCAGTACTTC.

Points on this clonotype: A single base separates this from a much larger clone, so it may be a read error. This rearrangement joins TRBV6-1 to TRBJ2-1, with 10 bases identical to TRBD2. V trimming: 3 bases; J trimming: 12 bases; junction bases outside the gene matches: 14. This CDR3 comprises 16 residues. Germline V gene sequence: CDR1 MNHNS, CDR2 SASEGT. The CDR3 DNA reads as TGTGCCAGCAGTGAGGAGATAGCGGGGGGTATCGATGGGCAGTTCTTC. This translates into CASSEEIAGGIDGQFF.

This clonotype was counted between two and nine times. The V call is TRBV28, the J call TRBJ1-2, with 7 bases aligning to TRBD1. This CDR3 has 12 residues. Germline CDR1 reads MDHEN; CDR2 reads SYDVKM. Trimming cost V 9 bases and J 4 bases; bases outside gene matches: 5. In DNA form, the CDR3 reads TGTGCCAGTACGACAGGGCGCTATGGCTACACCTTC. Translated: CASTTGRYGYTF.

The CDR3 nucleotides are TGTGCCAGCAGCCCCCGATGGAACATGAACACTGAAGCTTTCTTT. Protein product: CASSPRWNMNTEAFF. The V gene is TRBV7-2, the J gene TRBJ1-1; no reliable D call. Trimming took off 5 bases at V and 0 bases at J, with 13 bases between the two ends. The CDR3 covers 15 residues. Germline values: CDR1 SGHTA, CDR2 FQGNSA.

Remarks on this clonotype: This may arise from a read error, as a much more abundant clone is one base away. This chain links TRBV11-2 with TRBJ2-1; no definite D call. CDR1 and CDR2 (germline): SGHAT, FQNNGV. V lost 0 bases to trimming and J lost 3 bases, with 9 bases between them. The CDR3 has 15 amino acids. The CDR3, as DNA: TGTGCCAGCAGCTTAGATCTTGGCTTCTACAATGAGCAGTTCTTC. This encodes CASSLDLGFYNEQFF.

The chain is built from TRBV5-1 and TRBJ1-2; D unclear. CDR1 and CDR2 (germline): SGHRS, YFSETQ. The length of the CDR3 is 12 residues. Between the trimmed V and J ends, which lost 5 bases and 4 bases, there was a span of 9 bases. CDR3 DNA: TGCGCCAGCAGTGTGGGAATCTATGGCTACACCTTC. Protein sequence: CASSVGIYGYTF.

The sample holds a few counts of this clonotype. The chain has TRBV19 and TRBJ1-1; unclear D gene. This CDR3 contains 11 residues. Trimming removed 10 bases from V and 3 bases from J, with 9 bases in between. CDR1 and CDR2 from the germline V gene are LNHDA and SQIVND (reference sequence). For the CDR3, the DNA is TGTGCCACTATATCTTACACTGAAGCTTTCTTT. This encodes CATISYTEAFF.

This chain joins TRBV10-3 and TRBJ1-1; 9 bases agree with TRBD1. This CDR3 is built from 17 residues. CDR1 and CDR2 (germline): ENHRY, SYGVKD. Germline trimming cut 3 bases from V and 5 bases from J; bases unmatched to any gene: 13. The CDR3 here is CAISDGGDRVMRTEAFF. CDR3 nucleotides: TGTGCCATCAGTGACGGTGGGGACAGGGTCATGAGAACTGAAGCTTTCTTT.